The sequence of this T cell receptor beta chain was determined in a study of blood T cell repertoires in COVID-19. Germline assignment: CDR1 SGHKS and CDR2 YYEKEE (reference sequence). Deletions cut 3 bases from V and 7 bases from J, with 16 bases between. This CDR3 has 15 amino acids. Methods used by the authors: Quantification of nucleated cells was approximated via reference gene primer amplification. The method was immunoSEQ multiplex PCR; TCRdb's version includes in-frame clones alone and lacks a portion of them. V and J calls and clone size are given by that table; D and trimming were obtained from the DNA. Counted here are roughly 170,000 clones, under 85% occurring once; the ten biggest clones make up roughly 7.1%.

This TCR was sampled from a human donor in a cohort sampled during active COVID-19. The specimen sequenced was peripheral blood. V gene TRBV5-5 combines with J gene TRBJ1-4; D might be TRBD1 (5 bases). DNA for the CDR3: TGTGCCAGCAGCTCTGGGGCAGGCGAGGTTGAAAAACTGTTTTTT. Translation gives CASSSGAGEVEKLFF.